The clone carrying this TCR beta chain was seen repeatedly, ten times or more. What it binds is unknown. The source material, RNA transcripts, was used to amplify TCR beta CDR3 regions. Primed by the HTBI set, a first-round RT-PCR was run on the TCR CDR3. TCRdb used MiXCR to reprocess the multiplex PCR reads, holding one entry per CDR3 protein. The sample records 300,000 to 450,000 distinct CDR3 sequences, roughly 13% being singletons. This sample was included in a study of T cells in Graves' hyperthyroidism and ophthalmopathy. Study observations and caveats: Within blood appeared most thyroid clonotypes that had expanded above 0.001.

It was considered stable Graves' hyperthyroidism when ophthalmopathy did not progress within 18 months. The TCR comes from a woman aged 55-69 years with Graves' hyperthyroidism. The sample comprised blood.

In DNA form, the CDR3 reads TGTGCCAGCAGCCAAGAAGGCGTGGGTTTCCAAGCGGGAGGGGATACGCAGTATTTT. The encoded protein is CASSQEGVGFQAGGDTQYF. The chain links TRBV4-2 to TRBJ2-3; the match to TRBD2 covers 10 bases. Trimming at V came to 0 bases and at J to 6 bases, leaving 15 bases not matched to a gene. Germline V CDR1 and CDR2: LGHNA, YNFKEQ. The CDR3 extends over 19 amino acids.